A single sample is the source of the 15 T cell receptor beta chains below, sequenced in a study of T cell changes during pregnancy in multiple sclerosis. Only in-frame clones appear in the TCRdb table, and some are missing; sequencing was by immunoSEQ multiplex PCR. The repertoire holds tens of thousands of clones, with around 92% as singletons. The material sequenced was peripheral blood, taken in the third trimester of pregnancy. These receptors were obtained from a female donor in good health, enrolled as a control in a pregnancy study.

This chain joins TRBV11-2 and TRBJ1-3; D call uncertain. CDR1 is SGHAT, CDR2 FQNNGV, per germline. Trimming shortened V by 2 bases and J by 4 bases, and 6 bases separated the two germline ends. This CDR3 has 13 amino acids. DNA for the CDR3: TGTGCCAGCAGCTTATTATCCGGAAACACCATATATTTT. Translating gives CASSLLSGNTIYF.

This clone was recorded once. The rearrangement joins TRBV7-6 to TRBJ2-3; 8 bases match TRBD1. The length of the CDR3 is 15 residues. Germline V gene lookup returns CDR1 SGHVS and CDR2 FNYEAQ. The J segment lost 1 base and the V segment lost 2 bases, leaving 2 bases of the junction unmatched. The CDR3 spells CASSLQGARTDTQYF. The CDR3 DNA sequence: TGTGCCAGCAGCTTACAGGGGGCTCGCACAGATACGCAGTATTTT.

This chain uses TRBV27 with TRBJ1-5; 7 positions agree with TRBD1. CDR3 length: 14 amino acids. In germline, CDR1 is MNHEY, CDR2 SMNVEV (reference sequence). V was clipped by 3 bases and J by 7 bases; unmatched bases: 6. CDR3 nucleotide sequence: TGTGCCAGCAGTTTTCAGGGGGAAATGCAGCCCCAGCATTTT. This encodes CASSFQGEMQPQHF.

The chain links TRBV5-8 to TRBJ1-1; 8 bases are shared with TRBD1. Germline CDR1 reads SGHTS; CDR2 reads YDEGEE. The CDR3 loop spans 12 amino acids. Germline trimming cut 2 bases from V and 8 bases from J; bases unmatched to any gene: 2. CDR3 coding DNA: TGTGCCAGCAGCTTAAGGACAGGGGAAGCTTTCTTT. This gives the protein CASSLRTGEAFF.

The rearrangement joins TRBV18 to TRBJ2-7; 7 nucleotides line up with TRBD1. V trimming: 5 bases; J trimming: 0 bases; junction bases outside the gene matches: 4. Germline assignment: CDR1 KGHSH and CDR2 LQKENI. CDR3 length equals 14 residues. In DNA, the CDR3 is TGTGCCAGCTCATCGACAGGGAGCTCCTACGAGCAGTACTTC. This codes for CASSSTGSSYEQYF. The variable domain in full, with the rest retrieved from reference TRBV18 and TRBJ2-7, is NAGVMQNPRHLVRRRGQEARLRCSPMKGHSHVYWYRQLPEEGLKFMVYLQKENIIDESGMPKERFSAEFPKEGPSILRIQQVVRGDSAAYFCASSSTGSSYEQYFGPGTRLTVT.

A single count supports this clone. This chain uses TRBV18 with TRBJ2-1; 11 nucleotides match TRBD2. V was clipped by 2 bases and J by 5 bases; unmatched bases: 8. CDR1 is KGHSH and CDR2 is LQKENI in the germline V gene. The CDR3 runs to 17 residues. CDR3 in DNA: TGTGCCAGCTCACCAGTGATAGCGGGAGGGCCGCACAATGAGCAGTTCTTC. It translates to CASSPVIAGGPHNEQFF.

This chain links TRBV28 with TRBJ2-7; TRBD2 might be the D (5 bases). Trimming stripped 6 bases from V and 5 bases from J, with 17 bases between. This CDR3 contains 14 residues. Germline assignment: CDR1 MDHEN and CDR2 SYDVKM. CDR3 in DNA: TGTGCCAGCAGCATACTAGAGCGGTTCAACGAGCAGTACTTC. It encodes CASSILERFNEQYF.

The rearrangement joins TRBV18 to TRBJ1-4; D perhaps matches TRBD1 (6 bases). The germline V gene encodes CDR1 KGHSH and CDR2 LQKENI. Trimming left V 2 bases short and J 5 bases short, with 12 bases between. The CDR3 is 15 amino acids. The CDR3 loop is CASSPRTVPNEKLFF. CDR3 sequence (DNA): TGTGCCAGCTCACCAAGGACAGTACCAAATGAAAAACTGTTTTTT.

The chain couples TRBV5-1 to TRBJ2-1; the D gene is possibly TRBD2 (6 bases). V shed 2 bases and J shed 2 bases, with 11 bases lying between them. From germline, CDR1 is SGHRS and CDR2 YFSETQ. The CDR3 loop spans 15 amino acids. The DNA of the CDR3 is TGCGCCAGCAGCTTAGGGCGGGGACCCTACAATGAGCAGTTCTTC. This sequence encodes CASSLGRGPYNEQFF.

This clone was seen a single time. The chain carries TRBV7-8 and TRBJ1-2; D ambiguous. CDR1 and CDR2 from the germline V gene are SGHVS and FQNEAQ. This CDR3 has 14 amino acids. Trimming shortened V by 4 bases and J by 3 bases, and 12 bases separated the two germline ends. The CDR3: CASSSREADYGYTF. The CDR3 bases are TGTGCCAGCAGCTCGAGGGAGGCCGACTATGGCTACACCTTC.

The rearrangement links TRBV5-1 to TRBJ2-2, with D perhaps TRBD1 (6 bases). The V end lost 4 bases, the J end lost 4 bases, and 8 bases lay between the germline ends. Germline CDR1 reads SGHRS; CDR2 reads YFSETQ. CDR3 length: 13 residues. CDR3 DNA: TGCGCCAGCAGCACCAGGGGCACCGGGGAGCTGTTTTTT. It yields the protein CASSTRGTGELFF.

This CDR3 is CASSYSAIAIPGELFF. CDR3 in DNA: TGTGCCAGCAGTTACTCGGCTATAGCTATTCCCGGGGAGCTGTTTTTT. V is TRBV6-5 and J is TRBJ2-2; D ambiguous. The CDR3 has 16 residues. CDR1 is MNHEY and CDR2 is SVGAGI in the germline V gene. Deletions cut 0 bases from V and 6 bases from J, with 14 bases between.

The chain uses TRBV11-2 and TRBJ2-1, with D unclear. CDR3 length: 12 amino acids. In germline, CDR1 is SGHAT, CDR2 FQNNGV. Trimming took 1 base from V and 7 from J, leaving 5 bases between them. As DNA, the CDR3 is TGTGCCAGCAGCTTAGCAGTGAATGAGCAGTTCTTC. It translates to CASSLAVNEQFF. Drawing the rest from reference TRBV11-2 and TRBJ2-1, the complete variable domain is EAGVAQSPRYKIIEKRQSVAFWCNPISGHATLYWYQQILGQGPKLLIQFQNNGVVDDSQLPKDRFSAERLKGVDSTLKIQPAKLEDSAVYLCASSLAVNEQFFGPGTRLTVL.

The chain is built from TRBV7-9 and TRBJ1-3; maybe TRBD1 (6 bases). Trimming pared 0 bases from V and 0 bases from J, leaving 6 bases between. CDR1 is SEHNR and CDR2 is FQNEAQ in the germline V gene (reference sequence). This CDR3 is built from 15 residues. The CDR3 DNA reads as TGTGCCAGCAGCTTAGCAGGGGGCTCTGGAAACACCATATATTTT. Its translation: CASSLAGGSGNTIYF.

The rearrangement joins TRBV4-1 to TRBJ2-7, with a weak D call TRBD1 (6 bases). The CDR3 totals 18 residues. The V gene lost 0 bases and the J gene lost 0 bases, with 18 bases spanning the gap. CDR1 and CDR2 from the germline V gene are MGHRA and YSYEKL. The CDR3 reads CASSQEELTGLSSYEQYF. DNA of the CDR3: TGCGCCAGCAGCCAAGAAGAGCTCACAGGGCTCTCCTCCTACGAGCAGTACTTC.